The 27 T cell receptor beta chains given below trace back to one sample, sequenced in a study of blood T cell repertoires in COVID-19. Libraries were prepared by immunoSEQ multiplex PCR; TCRdb keeps only in-frame clonotypes and omits some of them. In the table there are roughly 300,000 clones, 87% of which are singletons. Sequenced material: PBMCs or T cells enriched from blood (not recorded which). These receptors were collected from a woman aged 25 to 39 who had recovered from COVID-19.

This clone has more than one count but fewer than ten. The chain uses TRBV7-8 and TRBJ2-2; D unclear. V was cut by 0 bases and J by 3 bases, with 5 bases left in between. This CDR3 contains 14 residues. Germline V CDR1 and CDR2: SGHVS, FQNEAQ. The CDR3, as DNA: TGTGCCAGCAGCTTAGCCCGGTACACCGGGGAGCTGTTTTTT. Amino acids: CASSLARYTGELFF.

This chain connects TRBV2 to TRBJ1-2, with 9 bases lining up with TRBD1. Germline lookup yields CDR1 SNHLY and CDR2 FYNNEI. With V trimmed by 0 bases and J by 0 bases, 5 bases remained unmatched. The CDR3 runs 17 residues. The CDR3 DNA is TGTGCCAGCAGTGAAGCGGGGACAGGGTTAGCTAACTATGGCTACACCTTC. Its protein is CASSEAGTGLANYGYTF.

V usage is TRBV29-1 and J usage is TRBJ2-3; D is unclear. Trimming shortened V by 3 bases and J by 6 bases, and 4 bases separated the two germline ends. Germline CDR1 is SQVTM and CDR2 is ANQGSEA. This CDR3 has 10 residues. In nucleotides, the CDR3 is TGCAGCGTTGAGGAGGATACGCAGTATTTT. As protein: CSVEEDTQYF.

A note on this clone: This sample includes further DNA sequences coding for the same CDR3. This chain joins TRBV18 and TRBJ1-3; TRBD1 matches at 8 bases. Germline V gene sequence: CDR1 KGHSH, CDR2 LQKENI. The CDR3 is 14 amino acids. The junction had 4 bases not matched to a gene; V was cut back by 3 bases and J by 6 bases. CDR3 in amino acids: CASSPDRVENTIYF. Written as DNA, the CDR3 is TGTGCCAGCTCACCGGACAGGGTTGAAAACACCATATATTTT.

The chain employs TRBV7-9 and TRBJ2-7; TRBD1 matches 8 bases. The CDR3 runs to 15 residues. Germline V gene sequence: CDR1 SEHNR, CDR2 FQNEAQ (reference sequence). V lost 3 bases and J lost 4; bases outside the gene matches: 8. The CDR3: CASSLADRARYEQYF. The CDR3 coding sequence is TGTGCCAGCAGCTTGGCGGACAGGGCTAGGTACGAGCAGTACTTC.

This clone was recorded only once. This chain joins TRBV2 and TRBJ2-7, with TRBD1 matching over 8 bases. This CDR3 is built from 15 residues. Per germline, CDR1 SNHLY and CDR2 FYNNEI. J lost 5 bases, V lost 3 bases, and 9 bases had no gene match. The CDR3 DNA follows: TGTGCCAGCAGTGAGGGTAACAGGGGGTTGAACGAGCAGTACTTC. Translated: CASSEGNRGLNEQYF.

The chain combines TRBV2 with TRBJ1-2; weak D call: TRBD1 (5 bases). Germline CDR1 SNHLY, CDR2 FYNNEI. This CDR3 contains 15 residues. The V end was cut by 3 bases, the J end by 2 bases, with 13 bases between. The CDR3 spells CASSDRGEKNYGYTF. The CDR3 nucleotides read TGTGCCAGCAGTGACCGGGGGGAGAAAAACTATGGCTACACCTTC.

The J gene is TRBJ2-1, the V gene TRBV5-1; 9 nucleotides line up with TRBD2. The CDR3 covers 14 residues. The V segment lost 4 bases and the J segment 5 bases; nucleotides outside the gene matches: 4. The germline CDR1 and CDR2 sequences are SGHRS and YFSETQ. The CDR3 loop reads CASSPGLANNEQFF. CDR3 sequence (DNA): TGCGCCAGCAGCCCCGGACTAGCGAACAATGAGCAGTTCTTC.

The chain combines TRBV4-1 with TRBJ1-4, with 8 nucleotides matching TRBD1. This CDR3 is 17 amino acids long. The ends lost 1 base at V and 0 bases at J; junction bases unmatched: 4. Germline values: CDR1 MGHRA, CDR2 YSYEKL. The CDR3 region has the DNA TGCGCCAGCAGCCAAGTAGACAGGGGCGCAACTAATGAAAAACTGTTTTTT. It yields the protein CASSQVDRGATNEKLFF.

The chain recombines TRBV9 with TRBJ2-7, with a weak D call TRBD2 (6 bases). This CDR3 comprises 14 residues. Trimming took 0 bases from V and 3 from J, leaving 10 bases between them. CDR1 SGDLS and CDR2 YYNGEE come from the germline V gene. Here the CDR3 reads CASSVAVGGYEQYF. The CDR3 bases are TGTGCCAGCAGCGTAGCGGTCGGGGGCTACGAGCAGTACTTC.

J is TRBJ2-2 and V is TRBV27, with 12 bases identical to TRBD2. The CDR3 loop spans 17 amino acids. Germline V CDR1 and CDR2: MNHEY, SMNVEV (reference sequence). V dropped 6 bases and J dropped 0; count of bases not matched to a gene: 5. The CDR3 bases are TGTGCCAGCAGGAGGACTAGCGGGGTCGCGAACACCGGGGAGCTGTTTTTT. Its translation is CASRRTSGVANTGELFF.

The chain recombines TRBV19 with TRBJ2-7; 7 bases map to TRBD2. V shed 6 bases and J 6 bases; nucleotides not matched to a gene: 5. This CDR3 is 12 amino acids long. Germline V gene data show CDR1 as LNHDA and CDR2 as SQIVND (reference sequence). The CDR3 coding sequence is TGTGCCAGTAGCCTAGCGGTTGGCGAGCAGTACTTC. It specifies CASSLAVGEQYF.

The rearrangement uses TRBV18 and TRBJ2-7; no firm D call. V lost 4 bases, J lost 2 bases, and 12 bases lay in between. Germline V gene data show CDR1 as KGHSH and CDR2 as LQKENI. The CDR3 sequence is 14 residues long. This CDR3 reads CASSLGQRAYEQYF. The CDR3 bases are TGTGCCAGCTCACTTGGGCAGAGAGCCTACGAGCAGTACTTC.

As for this clone: The same CDR3 also results from other DNA sequences found in this sample. The chain recombines TRBV19 with TRBJ2-5; 8 bases are a match to TRBD2. The germline gives CDR1 LNHDA, CDR2 SQIVND (reference sequence). V trimming: 3 bases; J trimming: 3 bases; junction bases outside the gene matches: 3. There are 14 residues in the CDR3. The CDR3 region has the DNA TGTGCCAGTAGTATTACTAGCGGAGAAGAGACCCAGTACTTC. It codes for CASSITSGEETQYF.

This chain connects TRBV24-1 to TRBJ2-1; D may be TRBD2 (5 bases). Germline V gives CDR1 KGHDR, CDR2 SFDVKD. V was clipped by 1 base and J by 1 base, with 7 bases between them. This CDR3 region has 15 residues. The chain's CDR3 is CATSDLGRSYNEQFF. DNA of the CDR3: TGTGCCACCAGTGATTTAGGGAGATCCTACAATGAGCAGTTCTTC.

This CDR3 reads CASSYHTDTQYF. The DNA for the CDR3 is TGTGCCAGCAGCTATCATACAGATACGCAGTATTTT. The chain is built from TRBV5-4 and TRBJ2-3; no reliable D call. V lost 3 bases and J 3 bases, leaving 5 bases between the germline ends. In germline, CDR1 is SGHNT, CDR2 YYREEE (reference sequence). CDR3 size: 12 residues.

The chain carries TRBV5-5 and TRBJ2-6; the D is unclear. Germline CDR1 and CDR2: SGHKS and YYEKEE (reference sequence). This CDR3 comprises 14 residues. V was shortened by 4 bases and J by 0 bases, with 5 bases between the two germline ends. The CDR3 coding sequence is TGTGCCAGCAGCCCCCTCTCTGGGGCCAACGTCCTGACTTTC. Its protein is CASSPLSGANVLTF.

The V call is TRBV5-1, the J call TRBJ2-3, with TRBD2 identical over 12 bases. J lost 1 base, V lost 0 bases, and 6 bases had no gene match. Germline values: CDR1 SGHRS, CDR2 YFSETQ. This CDR3 contains 18 residues. The chain's CDR3 is CASSLGLAGGPGTDTQYF. The CDR3 DNA is TGCGCCAGCAGCTTGGGTCTAGCGGGGGGGCCCGGCACAGATACGCAGTATTTT.

This clone appeared a single time. The J gene is TRBJ1-2, the V gene TRBV5-1, with TRBD1 identical over 9 bases. The CDR3 covers 15 residues. The V gene end was trimmed by 4 bases and the J gene end by 3 bases; junction bases not matched to a gene: 7. Germline CDR1 is SGHRS and CDR2 is YFSETQ. The CDR3 here is CASSPRTGDHYGYTF. The CDR3 DNA follows: TGCGCCAGCAGCCCTCGGACAGGGGACCACTATGGCTACACCTTC.

The V gene is TRBV2, the J gene TRBJ1-2, with TRBD1 matching 9 bases. V shed 5 bases and J 3 bases; nucleotides not matched to a gene: 7. CDR3 length: 15 amino acids. The germline CDR1 and CDR2 sequences are SNHLY and FYNNEI. As DNA, the CDR3 is TGTGCCAGCAGTCCCGGGACAGGGACGGACTATGGCTACACCTTC. Encoded protein: CASSPGTGTDYGYTF.

The gene calls are TRBV12-3 or TRBV12-4 and TRBJ1-5; D is possibly TRBD1 (5 bases). The length of the CDR3 is 12 residues. Trimming removed 8 bases at V and 5 bases at J, with 10 bases between. The CDR3 loop reads CASRDRYQPQHF. For the CDR3, the DNA is TGTGCCAGCCGTGACAGATATCAGCCCCAGCATTTT.

The chain carries TRBV27 and TRBJ2-7, with D possibly matching TRBD2 (6 bases). V was shortened by 5 bases and J by 5 bases, with 16 bases between the two germline ends. The V gene's germline CDR1 is MNHEY and CDR2 SMNVEV (reference sequence). The CDR3 runs to 14 residues. The CDR3 DNA reads as TGTGCCAGCAGTCCGAACTGGAGGGCCAACGAGCAGTACTTC. It specifies CASSPNWRANEQYF.

This sequence joins TRBV5-4 and TRBJ1-4; no clear D. Trimming removed 0 bases at V and 7 bases at J, with 13 bases between. Germline lookup yields CDR1 SGHNT and CDR2 YYREEE (reference sequence). CDR3 size: 15 residues. The CDR3 region has the DNA TGTGCCAGCAGCTTGGGTTTACCGCCGGGTGAAAAACTGTTTTTT. Its protein product is CASSLGLPPGEKLFF. Based on the CDR3 plus reference TRBV5-4 and TRBJ1-4, the full variable domain is ETGVTQSPTHLIKTRGQQVTLRCSSQSGHNTVSWYQQALGQGPQFIFQYYREEENGRGNFPPRFSGLQFPNYSSELNVNALELDDSALYLCASSLGLPPGEKLFFGSGTQLSVL.

J is TRBJ2-2 and V is TRBV7-2; 9 positions agree with TRBD1. The J segment lost 5 bases and the V segment lost 1 base, leaving 11 bases of the junction unmatched. The CDR3 runs to 18 residues. CDR1 and CDR2 from the germline V gene are SGHTA and FQGNSA. As DNA, the CDR3 is TGTGCCAGCAGCTTAGGGGGACCGGGACAGGGTCTTACCGGGGAGCTGTTTTTT. As protein: CASSLGGPGQGLTGELFF.

The J gene is TRBJ1-6, the V gene TRBV5-6, with no clear D. V dropped 1 base and J dropped 10 bases, with 12 bases sitting between them. The CDR3 has 14 residues. Looked up from germline, CDR1 is SGHDT and CDR2 is YYEEEE. The CDR3 bases are TGTGCCAGCAGCTTGAACGCGGAAGGCTCACCCCTCCACTTT. Its translation is CASSLNAEGSPLHF.

The rearrangement joins TRBV4-3 to TRBJ1-1; no firm D call. Deletions cut 0 bases from V and 1 base from J, with 6 bases between. Germline CDR1 LGHNA, CDR2 YSLEER. The CDR3 sequence is 14 residues long. The CDR3 nucleotides are TGCGCCAGCAGCCAAGAACGGTCGAACACTGAAGCTTTCTTT. Protein product: CASSQERSNTEAFF.

The CDR3 region is CASSQPRQGASGEQYF. The CDR3 DNA sequence: TGCGCCAGCAGCCAACCCCGACAGGGGGCGAGCGGCGAGCAGTACTTC. This chain links TRBV4-1 with TRBJ2-7; TRBD1 matches at 10 bases. Trimming removed 2 bases from V and 6 bases from J; junction bases left unmatched: 10. Germline V gene data show CDR1 as MGHRA and CDR2 as YSYEKL. CDR3 length: 16 amino acids.